The source of this T cell receptor beta chain is a study of cytomegalovirus exposure and HLA in healthy donors. Remarks on this clone: Its specificity is unknown.

Study-wide points: The listing of 160 or so TCR beta chains classed them as cytomegalovirus-associated. Later analysis showed most CMV-associated TCR beta chains appearing HLA-restricted.

CDR3 length equals 16 residues. Looked up from germline, CDR1 is SGHNT and CDR2 is YENEEA. Trimming shortened V by 3 bases and J by 1 base, and 14 bases separated the two germline ends. A multiplex PCR was run with 60 Vbeta primers and 13 Jbeta primers. In the original analysis: Later work found tens of millions of unique TCR beta chains, with 9 million to 13 million shared. The assay was immunoSEQ multiplex PCR, and TCRdb's table has in-frame clones only and misses some. That table is the source of V, J and clone size, and D and trimming were worked out from the DNA. This sample has 89,000 or so clones, with under 80% found just once. Each donor's status was that of a healthy bone marrow donor.

V is TRBV11-3 and J is TRBJ2-3, with a tentative D call TRBD1 (7 bases). The sequenced sample was PBMCs. This receptor was obtained from a man in his sixties in good health and CMV-seronegative. The CDR3 DNA sequence: TGTGCCAGCAGCTTGGGAGACAGGGAGGGCACAGATACGCAGTATTTT. Protein product: CASSLGDREGTDTQYF.